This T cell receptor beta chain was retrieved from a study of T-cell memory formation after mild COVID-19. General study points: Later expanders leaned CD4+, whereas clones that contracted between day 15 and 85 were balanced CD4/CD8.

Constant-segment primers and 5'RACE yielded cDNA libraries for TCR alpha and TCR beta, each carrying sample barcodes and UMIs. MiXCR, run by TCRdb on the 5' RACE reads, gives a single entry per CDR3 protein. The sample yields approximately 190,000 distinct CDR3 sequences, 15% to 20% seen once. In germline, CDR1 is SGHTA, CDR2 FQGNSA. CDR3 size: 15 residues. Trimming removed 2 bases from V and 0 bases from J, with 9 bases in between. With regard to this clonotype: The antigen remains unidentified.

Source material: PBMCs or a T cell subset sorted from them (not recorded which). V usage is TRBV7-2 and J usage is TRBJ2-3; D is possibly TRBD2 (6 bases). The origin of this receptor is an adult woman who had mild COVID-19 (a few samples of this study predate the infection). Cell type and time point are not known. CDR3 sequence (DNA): TGTGCCAGCAGCTTACAAGGACTAAGCACAGATACGCAGTATTTT. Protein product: CASSLQGLSTDTQYF.